Each of the 24 T cell receptor beta chains below was sequenced from the same sample in a study of shared clonotypes between healthy human individuals (dated by TCRdb to 2018 to 2020). The protocol used for the library was the immunoSEQ multiplex PCR assay. Imported from immuneACCESS, the table was reduced by TCRdb to in-frame sequences with V and J called. These copies leave out some clones; in studies compared against another copy, an unresolved V gene accounts for under half, and the cause of the remainder is not known. The sample table holds some 2,000,000 clones, of which about 95% were seen once. More than 0.95% of the sample rests with the top ten. CD8 naive samples consisted of CD45RO-negative cells that were positively selected for CCR7, yielding a CD45RA+CCR7+ population without TemRA cells. Sequencing was carried out using naive CD8+ T cells sorted from blood. The cell subset or site label on this specimen signifies: CD45RA+CCR7+. Receptor source: a man younger than 35 in good health.

This clone was seen only once. This specimen includes other DNA sequences encoding the same CDR3. This chain links TRBV27 with TRBJ2-1, with D hard to call. Germline V gene data show CDR1 as MNHEY and CDR2 as SMNVEV (reference sequence). V was shortened by 4 bases and J by 3 bases, with 4 bases between the two germline ends. The CDR3 consists of 12 residues. The CDR3 reads CASSSYYNEQFF. The DNA for the CDR3 is TGTGCCAGCAGTTCTTACTACAATGAGCAGTTCTTC.

The CDR3 bases are TGTGCCAGCACCGTTTTGGGGCCCCAAGGGCCAGGGACCGGGGAGCTGTTTTTT. It is translated as CASTVLGPQGPGTGELFF. The V gene is TRBV27, the J gene TRBJ2-2; maybe TRBD1 (5 bases). V gave up 7 bases and J gave up 5 bases, with 26 bases separating them. In germline, CDR1 is MNHEY, CDR2 SMNVEV (reference sequence). The CDR3 totals 18 residues.

The V gene is TRBV28, the J gene TRBJ2-1, with D possibly being TRBD2 (5 bases). V was cut by 6 bases and J by 7 bases, with 13 bases left in between. The CDR3 contains 13 residues. Germline-derived CDR1 and CDR2 are MDHEN and SYDVKM. CDR3 sequence reads: CASREDLPNEQFF. The CDR3 DNA reads TGTGCCAGCAGGGAGGACCTGCCAAATGAGCAGTTCTTC.

The CDR3 DNA sequence: TGTGCCAGCCAGCCAGCGGGGGGCCCCCACAATGAGCAGTTCTTC. Translation gives CASQPAGGPHNEQFF. This chain joins TRBV11-2 and TRBJ2-1; TRBD2 matches at 9 bases. After removal of 8 bases from V and 5 bases from J, the junction contained 10 bases not matched to a gene. In germline, CDR1 is SGHAT, CDR2 FQNNGV. The CDR3 has 15 amino acids.

The DNA of the CDR3 is TGTGCCAGTCATACAGAAGGGGGCGGCCGCTATGGCTACACCTTC. It codes for CASHTEGGGRYGYTF. The rearrangement links TRBV10-3 to TRBJ1-2, with TRBD1 identical over 7 bases. Germline assignment: CDR1 ENHRY and CDR2 SYGVKD. Unmatched junction bases numbered 15, after V lost 10 bases and J lost 4 bases. The CDR3 loop spans 15 amino acids.

CDR3 residues: CASSVGAGYEKLFF. CDR3 bases: TGTGCCAGCAGCGTAGGGGCGGGATATGAAAAACTGTTTTTT. The genes are TRBV9 and TRBJ1-4; D is ambiguous. V lost 0 bases and J 6 bases, leaving 9 bases between the germline ends. The CDR3 covers 14 residues. In germline, CDR1 is SGDLS, CDR2 YYNGEE.

The chain links TRBV30 to TRBJ1-6; TRBD1 might be the D (5 bases). V lost 3 bases to trimming and J lost 9 bases, with 15 bases between them. Germline values: CDR1 GTSNPN, CDR2 SVGIG (reference sequence). The CDR3 consists of 14 residues. The CDR3 region is CAWRDGNGGSPLHF. In nucleotides, the CDR3 is TGTGCCTGGAGAGATGGTAACGGGGGTTCACCCCTCCACTTT. Full variable domain (outside the CDR3, taken from reference TRBV30 and TRBJ1-6): SQTIHQWPATLVQPVGSPLSLECTVEGTSNPNLYWYRQAAGRGLQLLFYSVGIGQISSEVPQNLSASRPQDRQFILSSKKLLLSDSGFYLCAWRDGNGGSPLHFGNGTRLTVT.

This chain connects TRBV9 to TRBJ2-2; 8 bases align to TRBD2. Per germline, CDR1 SGDLS and CDR2 YYNGEE. V lost 3 bases to trimming and J lost 6 bases; unmatched junction nucleotides: 10. The length of the CDR3 is 16 residues. CDR3 sequence (DNA): TGTGCCAGCAGCGCCGAGCAGCGGGAGTGGGCCGGGGAGCTGTTTTTT. It specifies CASSAEQREWAGELFF.

This rearrangement joins TRBV27 to TRBJ2-7, with 8 bases aligning to TRBD2. Unmatched junction bases numbered 2, after V lost 0 bases and J lost 4 bases. Germline values: CDR1 MNHEY, CDR2 SMNVEV (reference sequence). There are 14 residues in the CDR3. The CDR3 DNA reads as TGTGCCAGCAGTTTATCAGTAGCGGGGTACGAGCAGTACTTC. It encodes CASSLSVAGYEQYF.

The gene calls are TRBV4-2 and TRBJ2-6; maybe TRBD1 (6 bases). CDR1 LGHNA and CDR2 YNFKEQ come from the germline V gene. V lost 0 bases and J 4 bases, leaving 10 bases between the germline ends. CDR3 length: 16 amino acids. The CDR3 loop is CASSQEQGSGANVLTF. The CDR3 DNA is TGTGCCAGCAGCCAAGAACAGGGATCGGGGGCCAACGTCCTGACTTTC.

The chain couples TRBV11-2 to TRBJ1-2; the match to TRBD1 covers 7 bases. The CDR3 is made up of 16 amino acids. Germline V lookup: CDR1 SGHAT, CDR2 FQNNGV. With 3 bases clipped from V and 3 bases from J, the junction kept 10 bases outside the gene matches. The CDR3 spells CASSFFGRGKDYGYTF. The DNA of the CDR3 is TGTGCCAGCAGCTTCTTCGGCAGGGGGAAAGACTATGGCTACACCTTC.

The chain recombines TRBV6-1 with TRBJ1-5; no clear D. The germline V gene encodes CDR1 MNHNS and CDR2 SASEGT. There are 13 residues in the CDR3. The V end was cut by 0 bases, the J end by 3 bases, with 3 bases between. CDR3 in DNA: TGTGCCAGCAGTGAAGCATACAATCAGCCCCAGCATTTT. Translation: CASSEAYNQPQHF.

The V call is TRBV7-2, the J call TRBJ2-7; D is perhaps TRBD1 (5 bases). The CDR3 totals 15 residues. The V gene's germline CDR1 is SGHTA and CDR2 FQGNSA. The germline V and J ends were trimmed by 5 bases and 6 bases, with 20 bases remaining between them. The CDR3 sequence is CASSHPSKGFGEQYF. The DNA for the CDR3 is TGTGCCAGCAGCCATCCCTCTAAGGGGTTCGGCGAGCAGTACTTC.

V usage is TRBV9 and J usage is TRBJ2-5; 14 positions match TRBD2. From germline, CDR1 is SGDLS and CDR2 YYNGEE. This CDR3 has 16 amino acids. V lost 4 bases and J lost 5; bases outside the gene matches: 7. The CDR3 sequence: CASSPGLAGAGETQYF. The CDR3 DNA is TGTGCCAGCAGCCCGGGACTAGCGGGAGCCGGCGAGACCCAGTACTTC.

V and J are TRBV5-1 and TRBJ1-5; 10 bases are a match to TRBD1. This CDR3 has 17 amino acids. The V segment lost 2 bases and the J segment 3 bases; nucleotides outside the gene matches: 8. Germline assignment: CDR1 SGHRS and CDR2 YFSETQ. The CDR3 nucleotides read TGCGCCAGCAGCTTCCCGCCGGGACAGGGGTTCAATCAGCCCCAGCATTTT. Translating gives CASSFPPGQGFNQPQHF.

The rearrangement uses TRBV11-2 and TRBJ2-7, with D perhaps matching TRBD2 (6 bases). V dropped 0 bases and J dropped 6 bases, with 18 bases sitting between them. CDR1 and CDR2 (germline): SGHAT, FQNNGV. The CDR3 runs to 16 residues. The chain's CDR3 is CASSLDHFWEESEQYF. In DNA form, the CDR3 reads TGTGCCAGCAGCTTAGATCACTTCTGGGAGGAGTCCGAGCAGTACTTC.

This clone has only one observation. CDR3 DNA sequence: TGCAGCGTTGAATCTACTCCGAACACCGGGGAGCTGTTTTTT. It is translated as CSVESTPNTGELFF. The V and J genes are TRBV29-1 and TRBJ2-2; D remains unclear. CDR1 and CDR2 from the germline V gene are SQVTM and ANQGSEA. Trimming removed 2 bases at V and 0 bases at J, with 7 bases between. The CDR3 is made up of 14 amino acids.

The CDR3 here is CAWREGSSYNEQFF. CDR3 nucleotide sequence: TGTGCCTGGAGGGAGGGGAGCTCCTACAATGAGCAGTTCTTC. The rearrangement links TRBV30 to TRBJ2-1; D is perhaps TRBD2 (6 bases). The V gene lost 3 bases and the J gene lost 0 bases, with 9 bases spanning the gap. CDR3 length: 14 residues. Germline V CDR1 and CDR2: GTSNPN, SVGIG (reference sequence).

The chain links TRBV27 to TRBJ1-5; 9 bases line up with TRBD1. CDR3 length equals 20 residues. V shed 0 bases and J 3 bases; nucleotides not matched to a gene: 15. Germline V gene sequence: CDR1 MNHEY, CDR2 SMNVEV (reference sequence). CDR3 sequence reads: CASSLSVSDFRDRANQPQHF. In DNA, the CDR3 is TGTGCCAGCAGTTTATCGGTTTCGGACTTCCGGGACAGGGCCAATCAGCCCCAGCATTTT.

This chain joins TRBV5-1 and TRBJ2-2; D is possibly TRBD1 (5 bases). CDR1 and CDR2 (germline): SGHRS, YFSETQ. This CDR3 has 15 residues. V lost 0 bases and J lost 7, with 13 bases in between. The CDR3 here is CASSLVAGAGGELFF. CDR3 sequence (DNA): TGCGCCAGCAGCTTGGTAGCTGGGGCAGGCGGGGAGCTGTTTTTT. The full variable domain, rest sourced from reference TRBV5-1 and TRBJ2-2, is KAGVTQTPRYLIKTRGQQVTLSCSPISGHRSVSWYQQTPGQGLQFLFEYFSETQRNKGNFPGRFSGRQFSNSRSEMNVSTLELGDSALYLCASSLVAGAGGELFFGEGSRLTVL.

Only one count was recorded for this clone. This chain connects TRBV14 to TRBJ1-2, with D possibly TRBD1 on 6 matching bases. The CDR3 is 21 residues long. Germline V CDR1 and CDR2: SGHDN, FVKESK. V was shortened by 3 bases and J by 1 base, with 30 bases between the two germline ends. The CDR3 bases are TGTGCCAGCAGCCACGCCCCGGGACACCAAACCGGTCCTCGTCGTAACTATGGCTACACCTTC. It translates to CASSHAPGHQTGPRRNYGYTF.

The gene calls are TRBV6-5 and TRBJ2-7; D could derive from TRBD1 or TRBD2 (5 bases each). V was clipped by 10 bases and J by 0 bases, with 10 bases between them. This CDR3 comprises 12 residues. The germline V gene encodes CDR1 MNHEY and CDR2 SVGAGI. CDR3 protein: CATRGSSYEQYF. The CDR3 DNA sequence: TGTGCCACCCGGGGCAGCTCCTACGAGCAGTACTTC.

The V call is TRBV7-9, the J call TRBJ2-5; D is perhaps TRBD2 (7 bases). Trimming took 3 bases from V and 1 from J, leaving 12 bases between them. Germline-derived CDR1 and CDR2 are SEHNR and FQNEAQ (reference sequence). The CDR3 consists of 15 residues. This CDR3 reads CASSFAGAFQETQYF. The CDR3 DNA sequence: TGTGCCAGCAGCTTTGCGGGGGCTTTCCAAGAGACCCAGTACTTC.

Here the CDR3 reads CASSLTGLSVYGYTF. CDR3 coding DNA: TGTGCCAGCAGTCTAACAGGGTTGTCGGTCTATGGCTACACCTTC. This chain connects TRBV27 to TRBJ1-2, with D possibly TRBD1 on 6 matching bases. The CDR3 sequence is 15 residues long. Germline CDR1 and CDR2: MNHEY and SMNVEV (reference sequence). Trimming shortened V by 5 bases and J by 4 bases, and 17 bases separated the two germline ends.